The rows below give T cell receptor beta chains drawn from one sample of a study of blood T cell repertoires in COVID-19. Assay: immunoSEQ multiplex PCR; the TCRdb copy retains only in-frame clones and omits some. The sample shows a few hundred thousand clones, roughly 90% of them seen only once. Sequencing was performed on PBMCs or T cells enriched from blood (not recorded which). All receptors derive from a man between 35 and 55 years old who had recovered from COVID-19. Each CDR3 is given with its conserved first and last residue. D genes are given only for firm matches. Only part of the rows carry a size: once, few, many, or a class if the clone is expanded.

cdr3_aa | cdr3_nt | j_call | d_call | v_call | clone_size
CASSQDQTSGNEQFF | TGTGCCAGCAGCCAAGATCAGACTAGCGGCAATGAGCAGTTCTTC | TRBJ2-1 | TRBD2 | TRBV4-2 | once
CASSVVGTGFPEAFF | TGTGCCAGCAGCGTAGTAGGGACAGGGTTCCCTGAAGCTTTCTTT | TRBJ1-1 | TRBD1 | TRBV9 | NA
CASSLERGSSYEQYF | TGCGCCAGCAGCTTGGAGAGGGGGAGCTCCTACGAGCAGTACTTC | TRBJ2-7 | NA | TRBV5-1 | NA
CASSSLSGMLGTDTQYF | TGTGCCAGCAGCTCCCTTTCGGGAATGTTAGGCACAGATACGCAGTATTTT | TRBJ2-3 | NA | TRBV7-9 | NA
CASSEPVGQITF | TGCGCCAGCAGCGAGCCCGTGGGACAGATTACCTTC | TRBJ2-7 | TRBD1 | TRBV5-1 | NA
CASTRTVLGDEKLFF | TGTGCCAGCACCAGGACAGTGCTCGGAGATGAAAAACTGTTTTTT | TRBJ1-4 | NA | TRBV11-2 | NA
CASSMPGTVRAQYF | TGTGCCAGCAGCATGCCCGGGACAGTACGAGCGCAGTACTTC | TRBJ2-7 | TRBD1 | TRBV7-9 | NA
CASSPSQGAGVYEQYF | TGCGCCAGCAGCCCCTCTCAGGGGGCTGGGGTCTACGAGCAGTACTTC | TRBJ2-7 | TRBD1 | TRBV4-3 | NA
CAWSVTGGDTEAFF | TGTGCCTGGAGTGTGACAGGGGGAGACACTGAAGCTTTCTTT | TRBJ1-1 | TRBD1 | TRBV30 | few
CASTMSSYNSPLHF | TGTGCCAGCACGATGAGCTCCTATAATTCACCCCTCCACTTT | TRBJ1-6 | NA | TRBV2 | NA
CASSLARGPSNTEAFF | TGTGCCAGCAGCTTAGCAAGGGGCCCCTCGAACACTGAAGCTTTCTTT | TRBJ1-1 | NA | TRBV7-2 | NA
CASSVGTGGTEAFF | TGTGCCAGCAGCGTAGGGACAGGGGGCACTGAAGCTTTCTTT | TRBJ1-1 | TRBD1 | TRBV9 | NA
CASGLGDRGNTEAFF | TGTGCTAGTGGTTTGGGGGACAGGGGAAACACTGAAGCTTTCTTT | TRBJ1-1 | TRBD1 | TRBV12-5 | NA
CASSRGQGSSPLHF | TGTGCCAGCAGTCGGGGACAGGGGTCTTCACCCCTCCACTTT | TRBJ1-6 | TRBD1 | TRBV6-5 | NA
CASSQGGVAGENEQFF | TGCGCCAGCAGCCAAGGGGGAGTAGCGGGAGAAAATGAGCAGTTCTTC | TRBJ2-1 | TRBD2 | TRBV4-1 | once
CASSPGQGWDGYTF | TGTGCCAGCAGCCCGGGACAGGGTTGGGATGGCTACACCTTC | TRBJ1-2 | TRBD1 | TRBV9 | NA
CASSYSSLAGTDEQYF | TGTGCCAGCAGTTACTCTTCCCTAGCGGGGACCGACGAGCAGTACTTC | TRBJ2-7 | TRBD2 | TRBV6-5 | NA
CASSFDGSNSGNTIYF | TGCGCCAGCAGCTTTGACGGTAGCAACTCTGGAAACACCATATATTTT | TRBJ1-3 | NA | TRBV5-1 | NA
CAISGRDTRGSYEQYF | TGTGCCATCAGTGGCCGGGACACTAGAGGATCCTACGAGCAGTACTTC | TRBJ2-7 | NA | TRBV10-3 | NA
CASKAIDRAVNTEAFF | TGTGCCAGTAAAGCGATTGACAGGGCCGTTAACACTGAAGCTTTCTTT | TRBJ1-1 | TRBD1 | TRBV19 | NA
CASTTRQGVTNEKLFF | TGTGCCAGCACAACCCGACAGGGGGTGACCAATGAAAAACTGTTTTTT | TRBJ1-4 | TRBD1 | TRBV28 | NA
CASSSTTGTSNQPQHF | TGTGCCAGCAGTTCCACGACAGGGACCAGCAATCAGCCCCAGCATTTT | TRBJ1-5 | TRBD1 | TRBV27 | NA
CSVAESSGTVRQLFF | TGCAGCGTTGCGGAGTCTTCCGGGACAGTCCGACAGCTGTTTTTT | TRBJ1-4 | TRBD1 | TRBV29-1 | NA
CASSTTLRETQYF | TGCGCCAGCAGTACCACCCTTAGAGAGACCCAGTACTTC | TRBJ2-5 | NA | TRBV5-1 | NA
CASSPPDRAETQYF | TGTGCCAGCAGCCCCCCGGACAGGGCTGAGACCCAGTACTTC | TRBJ2-5 | TRBD1 | TRBV2 | NA
CASSILGGWSTEAFF | TGTGCCAGTAGTATCTTAGGGGGCTGGAGCACTGAAGCTTTCTTT | TRBJ1-1 | TRBD1 | TRBV19 | NA
CASSFSAGLGQETQYF | TGTGCCAGCAGTTTTTCGGCAGGGTTGGGCCAAGAGACCCAGTACTTC | TRBJ2-5 | NA | TRBV28 | NA
CASSRRGRFGTGTNTGELFF | TGTGCCAGTAGTAGACGGGGCCGATTCGGGACAGGAACGAACACCGGGGAGCTGTTTTTT | TRBJ2-2 | TRBD1 | TRBV19 | NA
CASSFGAGRGYTF | TGTGCCAGCAGCTTCGGTGCAGGGCGCGGCTACACCTTC | TRBJ1-2 | NA | TRBV7-3 | NA
CASSPKRYSYNEQFF | TGTGCCAGCAGCCCCAAGCGGTACTCCTACAATGAGCAGTTCTTC | TRBJ2-1 | NA | TRBV27 | once
CASSLKAGAASYNEQFF | TGTGCCAGCAGCTTAAAAGCGGGAGCCGCCTCCTACAATGAGCAGTTCTTC | TRBJ2-1 | TRBD2 | TRBV7-7 | NA
CASRDRTGAVGGYTF | TGTGCCAGCAGGGATAGGACAGGGGCCGTTGGGGGCTACACCTTC | TRBJ1-2 | TRBD1 | TRBV6-5 | few
CASSILGSSYEQYF | TGTGCCAGTAGTATATTGGGGAGCTCATACGAGCAGTACTTC | TRBJ2-7 | NA | TRBV19 | NA
CASSFLTRMREQYF | TGTGCCAGCAGTTTCCTCACCCGGATGAGGGAGCAGTACTTC | TRBJ2-7 | NA | TRBV28 | NA
CASSSLEGEQFF | TGTGCCAGCAGCTCACTAGAAGGTGAGCAGTTCTTC | TRBJ2-1 | NA | TRBV14 | once
CASSKAIGTGAYEQYF | TGTGCCAGCAGCAAAGCGATCGGGACAGGGGCCTACGAGCAGTACTTC | TRBJ2-7 | NA | TRBV21-1 | once
CASSFSDQPQHF | TGTGCCAGCAGTTTCTCTGATCAGCCCCAGCATTTT | TRBJ1-5 | NA | TRBV27 | NA
CASSLSGRTNEKLFF | TGTGCCAGCAGTTTATCGGGCAGAACGAATGAAAAACTGTTTTTT | TRBJ1-4 | NA | TRBV27 | NA
CASSQELYEVSGANVLTF | TGCGCCAGCAGCCAAGAGCTATATGAGGTTTCGGGGGCCAACGTCCTGACTTTC | TRBJ2-6 | NA | TRBV4-1 | NA
CASSPGWNTEAFF | TGTGCCAGCAGTCCCGGGTGGAACACTGAAGCTTTCTTT | TRBJ1-1 | NA | TRBV12-3/TRBV12-4 | NA
CASSPNLGTGKEASNQPQHF | TGTGCCAGCTCACCGAATCTCGGGACAGGGAAAGAAGCAAGCAATCAGCCCCAGCATTTT | TRBJ1-5 | TRBD1 | TRBV18 | NA
CASSLGHHALFYESSYEQYF | TGTGCCAGCAGCTTAGGCCACCATGCCCTCTTCTACGAGAGCTCCTACGAGCAGTACTTC | TRBJ2-7 | NA | TRBV7-6 | NA
CASSLRLAGDGEQFF | TGTGCCAGCAGTCTGAGACTAGCGGGGGACGGGGAGCAGTTCTTC | TRBJ2-1 | TRBD2 | TRBV27 | once
CASSAETSGAISTDEQFF | TGCGCCAGCAGTGCCGAAACTAGCGGAGCGATTTCCACGGATGAGCAGTTCTTC | TRBJ2-1 | TRBD2 | TRBV10-2 | NA
CASSVGEGYTYEQYF | TGTGCCAGCAGCGTGGGGGAGGGGTATACCTACGAGCAGTACTTC | TRBJ2-7 | TRBD2 | TRBV9 | NA